Below, 3 T cell receptor beta chains from the same sample are listed, as sequenced in a study of somatic mutations in cytotoxic T cells in rheumatoid arthritis. This table comes from immunoSEQ multiplex PCR, and its TCRdb copy is limited to in-frame clones, with some not included. The sample contains some 14,000 clones, about four fifths of which appear only once. What was sequenced was CD8+ T cells sorted from blood. These receptors all come from an adult with rheumatoid arthritis.

The chain has TRBV4-1 and TRBJ1-1, with TRBD1 as a possible D gene (5 bases). V was clipped by 1 base and J by 6 bases, with 12 bases between them. Germline V gene lookup returns CDR1 MGHRA and CDR2 YSYEKL. CDR3 length equals 14 residues. The CDR3 reads CASSQVTLGAEAFF. In nucleotides, the CDR3 is TGCGCCAGCAGCCAAGTCACCTTGGGGGCTGAAGCTTTCTTT.

This chain uses TRBV5-1 with TRBJ1-1; D is uncertain. Germline CDR1 SGHRS, CDR2 YFSETQ. V gave up 3 bases and J gave up 1 base, with 7 bases separating them. This CDR3 contains 13 residues. The CDR3 coding sequence is TGCGCCAGCAGCTCAGTTGGGAACACTGAAGCTTTCTTT. Protein: CASSSVGNTEAFF.

The chain recombines TRBV7-9 with TRBJ2-1; D may be TRBD2 (5 bases). Trimming took off 2 bases at V and 0 bases at J, with 11 bases between the two ends. CDR1 is SEHNR and CDR2 is FQNEAQ in the germline V gene (reference sequence). This CDR3 comprises 16 residues. The CDR3 DNA is TGTGCCAGCAGCTTAACGGACTCGGCCTCCTACAATGAGCAGTTCTTC. As protein: CASSLTDSASYNEQFF.